A selection of T cell receptor beta chains follows, all from one sample in a study of CD8 T cells in Susac syndrome. TCRdb re-derived calls from the immunoSEQ multiplex PCR reads in MiXCR, one entry per CDR3 protein. The sample holds about 130,000 distinct CDR3 sequences; roughly 94% are singletons and the top ten take roughly 0.17%. Sequenced input: CD8+ T cells from PBMCs. Source of these receptors: a human donor with Susac syndrome. CDR3s include the opening cysteine and the closing phenylalanine or tryptophan. Each record gives: V gene, D gene, clone size, CDR3 length, J gene, CDR3 DNA, CDR3 protein. D genes are given only for firm matches. Size is stated for part of the rows, as once, few or many counts, or as a class when the clone is expanded.

TRBV19	.	.	16	TRBJ1-1	TGTGCCAGTAGTTCGATATATCAGGGAGAAAACACTGAAGCTTTCTTT	CASSSIYQGENTEAFF
TRBV5-6	.	.	15	TRBJ2-1	TGTGCCAGCAGCTTGGGGGACGTTACCTACAATGAGCAGTTCTTC	CASSLGDVTYNEQFF
TRBV3-1	.	.	15	TRBJ1-1	TGTGCCAGCAGCCAAGTCGAGAATGGGAACACTGAAGCTTTCTTT	CASSQVENGNTEAFF
TRBV6-5	.	.	14	TRBJ1-1	TGTGCCAGCAGCTACCTCGGGGAGAACACTGAAGCTTTCTTT	CASSYLGENTEAFF
TRBV9	.	.	16	TRBJ2-7	TGTGCCAGCAGCGTAGCTAGAGGGCGGCACAGTCTCGGGCAGTACTTC	CASSVARGRHSLGQYF
TRBV13	.	.	14	TRBJ2-5	TGTGCCAGCAGCCATGCTACTGGGGCAGAGACCCAGTACTTC	CASSHATGAETQYF
TRBV7-9	.	few	13	TRBJ2-2	TGTGCCAGCAGCTTAGAGAACACCGGGGAGCTGTTTTTT	CASSLENTGELFF
TRBV29-1	TRBD1	.	12	TRBJ1-1	TGCAGCGTTGAGCACAGGGGCACTGAAGCTTTCTTT	CSVEHRGTEAFF
TRBV28	TRBD1	.	16	TRBJ1-4	TGTGCCAGCAGTTTTATAGGGGGCACCTATAATGAAAAACTGTTTTTT	CASSFIGGTYNEKLFF
TRBV7-9	.	few	11	TRBJ2-2	TGTGCCAGCAGCGAAGCCGGGGAGCTGTTTTTT	CASSEAGELFF
TRBV12-3/TRBV12-4	.	.	12	TRBJ2-5	TGTGCCAGCCGGTGGCAGGCGGAGACCCAGTACTTC	CASRWQAETQYF
TRBV11-3	.	.	17	TRBJ2-6	TGTGCCAGCAGCTTAGATCTGACTTCGTTCGGGGCCAACGTCCTGACTTTC	CASSLDLTSFGANVLTF
TRBV9	.	.	15	TRBJ1-2	TGTGCCAGCAGCGGGGACATTCTACACTCGTCCGGCTACACCTTC	CASSGDILHSSGYTF
TRBV27	TRBD2	few	15	TRBJ2-5	TGTGCCAGCAGTTTAGCGGGAGGGCCAGGAGAGACCCAGTACTTC	CASSLAGGPGETQYF
TRBV29-1	.	.	15	TRBJ2-3	TGCAGCGTTGAGGCTACGGGATCTAACACAGATACGCAGTATTTT	CSVEATGSNTDTQYF
TRBV27	.	.	13	TRBJ2-5	TGTGCCAGCAGTTCCTCTTACCAAGAGACCCAGTACTTC	CASSSSYQETQYF
TRBV6-5	TRBD1	.	16	TRBJ2-1	TGTGCCAGCAGTTACGGACAGGGGAATAACTACAATGAGCAGTTCTTC	CASSYGQGNNYNEQFF
TRBV20-1	.	once	13	TRBJ2-5	TGCAGTGCTAGCGGCGAGGAGAGCGAGACCCAGTACTTC	CSASGEESETQYF
TRBV24-1	.	.	17	TRBJ2-5	TGTGCCACCAGTGATTGGGTGGGGCGGGAAATCCAAGAGACCCAGTACTTC	CATSDWVGREIQETQYF
TRBV11-2	.	few	14	TRBJ2-6	TGTGCCAGCAGCTTAGGGTCTGGGGCCAACGTCCTGACTTTC	CASSLGSGANVLTF
TRBV20-1	.	.	11	TRBJ1-3	TGCAGTGCTAACTCGGGTGACCCCATATATTTT	CSANSGDPIYF
TRBV20-1	.	.	11	TRBJ1-2	TGCAGTGCTAGAGCTGTAGGGGGGAGCGACTTC	CSARAVGGSDF
TRBV6-6	TRBD1	.	13	TRBJ2-7	TGTGCCAGCAAGGGACAGAGCTCCTACGAGCAGTACTTC	CASKGQSSYEQYF
TRBV28	TRBD2	.	16	TRBJ2-7	TGTGCCAGCAGCTCCATGAGAGGAGGGAGGGACTACGAGCAGTACTTC	CASSSMRGGRDYEQYF
TRBV7-6	TRBD1	.	21	TRBJ2-7	TGTGCCAGCAGCTTAGACCCTCCCCCGGGACAGGGGGCTCTGTTCGACTACGAGCAGTACTTC	CASSLDPPPGQGALFDYEQYF
TRBV18	.	.	12	TRBJ1-1	TGTGCCAGCTCACCCTCGGGGCCGGAAGCTTTCTTT	CASSPSGPEAFF
TRBV7-6	.	.	14	TRBJ2-7	TGTGCCAGCAGTTATCGGGACACCCCCTACGAGCAGTACTTC	CASSYRDTPYEQYF
TRBV15	.	.	15	TRBJ2-5	TGTGCCACCAGCGGCAGAGACGTAAACCAAGAGACCCAGTACTTC	CATSGRDVNQETQYF
TRBV10-2	.	.	11	TRBJ1-2	TGCGCCACCATGGGACTATATGGCTACACCTTC	CATMGLYGYTF
TRBV18	TRBD2	.	17	TRBJ2-5	TGTGCCAGCTCACCACGACTAGCGGGAGGGCCCGGAGAGACCCAGTACTTC	CASSPRLAGGPGETQYF
TRBV12-5	.	.	19	TRBJ2-2	TGTGCTAGTGGTTTAGTCACTACGACCCTAGCGACGAACACCGGGGAGCTGTTTTTT	CASGLVTTTLATNTGELFF
TRBV11-2	.	once	12	TRBJ2-5	TGTGCCAGCAGCTTGGGCCAGGGCATCCAGTACTTC	CASSLGQGIQYF
TRBV4-1	.	.	14	TRBJ1-5	TGCGCCAGCAGCCCCCTTCGGCTATCACAGCCCCAGCATTTT	CASSPLRLSQPQHF
TRBV28	TRBD1	.	13	TRBJ2-5	TGTGCCAGCACAAACAGGGGGATCGAGACCCAGTACTTC	CASTNRGIETQYF
TRBV9	.	.	14	TRBJ2-1	TGTGCCAGCAGCACAGGTAGCTCCTACAATGAGCAGTTCTTC	CASSTGSSYNEQFF
TRBV7-9	.	once	11	TRBJ1-4	TGTGCCAGCAGCTTAGGAAACGAACTGTTTTTT	CASSLGNELFF
TRBV9	TRBD2	once	17	TRBJ2-1	TGTGCCAGCAGCGTACTAGCGGGACTTGGGGAATACAATGAGCAGTTCTTC	CASSVLAGLGEYNEQFF
TRBV25-1	.	.	14	TRBJ2-3	TGTGCCAGCAGTGAAGGGGCAGTTGCAGATACGCAGTATTTT	CASSEGAVADTQYF
TRBV14	.	once	15	TRBJ2-6	TGTGCCAGCAGCGCGCCTAACTCTGGGGCCAACGTCCTGACTTTC	CASSAPNSGANVLTF
TRBV9	.	.	12	TRBJ2-7	TGTGCCAGCGCCGACGGCTCCTACGAGCAGTACTTC	CASADGSYEQYF
TRBV9	.	few	14	TRBJ2-7	TGTGCCAGCAGCGTAGAGGGCAGTTCCTACGAGCAGTACTTC	CASSVEGSSYEQYF
TRBV2	.	.	15	TRBJ2-7	TGTGCCAGCAGTGAAGAAGCGACTAGTAACTACGAGCAGTACTTC	CASSEEATSNYEQYF
TRBV5-1	.	.	12	TRBJ1-1	TGCGCCAGCACCAACGGGAACACTGAAGCTTTCTTT	CASTNGNTEAFF
TRBV3-1	.	.	13	TRBJ1-2	TGTGCCAGCAGCCAAGGCACGGGATATGGCTACACCTTC	CASSQGTGYGYTF
TRBV29-1	TRBD2	.	14	TRBJ2-7	TGCAGCGTTGAGGTAGCGGGAGGTACCTACGAGCAGTACTTC	CSVEVAGGTYEQYF
TRBV7-6	.	.	15	TRBJ2-3	TGTGCCAGCAGCTTAGAGCTAGCGAACACAGATACGCAGTATTTT	CASSLELANTDTQYF